These 22 T cell receptor beta chains were sequenced from one sample in a study of cytomegalovirus exposure and HLA in healthy donors. Primers included in the PCR were 60 Vbeta and 13 Jbeta primers. TCRdb keeps only in-frame clones here, not all; method: immunoSEQ multiplex PCR. The top ten hold about 11% of the sample, which has about 64,000 clones, 65% to 90% seen once. Sequencing used PBMCs. These TCRs come from a female donor in good health and CMV-seronegative.

The V gene is TRBV7-2, the J gene TRBJ2-7; the D gene is possibly TRBD1 (6 bases). The V end lost 1 base, the J end lost 2 bases, and 18 bases lay between the germline ends. The CDR3 spans 17 residues. Germline V CDR1 and CDR2: SGHTA, FQGNSA. The CDR3: CASSLGAGAYTPYEQYF. CDR3 coding DNA: TGTGCCAGCAGCTTAGGGGCAGGGGCGTATACCCCCTACGAGCAGTACTTC.

The chain carries TRBV19 and TRBJ2-3, with 7 bases aligning to TRBD1. The V gene end was trimmed by 9 bases and the J gene end by 2 bases; junction bases not matched to a gene: 8. Germline-derived CDR1 and CDR2 are LNHDA and SQIVND (reference sequence). The CDR3 length is 14 residues. The CDR3 protein is CASRSGQHTDTQYF. CDR3 nucleotides: TGTGCCAGCCGATCGGGACAGCACACAGATACGCAGTATTTT.

There are a few counts of this clone. The chain joins TRBV7-9 to TRBJ2-7; D ambiguous. V lost 5 bases and J 6 bases, leaving 11 bases between the germline ends. Germline lookup yields CDR1 SEHNR and CDR2 FQNEAQ (reference sequence). The CDR3 covers 12 residues. The CDR3 DNA reads as TGTGCCAGCAGCCCTAGTAATCCCGAGCAGTACTTC. The encoded protein is CASSPSNPEQYF.

This clone was seen only once. The chain combines TRBV5-8 with TRBJ1-2; unclear D gene. This CDR3 comprises 14 residues. Germline lookup yields CDR1 SGHTS and CDR2 YDEGEE. Trimming cost V 1 base and J 8 bases, with 15 bases left between them. The CDR3 protein is CASSLNQRLEGYTF. CDR3 DNA: TGTGCCAGCAGCTTGAACCAGCGATTGGAAGGCTACACCTTC. Together with reference TRBV5-8 and TRBJ1-2, the CDR3 gives the full variable domain: EAGVTQSPTHLIKTRGQQATLRCSPISGHTSVYWYQQALGLGLQFLLWYDEGEERNRGNFPPRFSGRQFPNYSSELNVNALELEDSALYLCASSLNQRLEGYTFGSGTRLTVV.

The rearrangement links TRBV6-6 to TRBJ2-5, with 10 bases aligning to TRBD2. CDR3 length: 15 residues. V shed 6 bases and J 4 bases; nucleotides not matched to a gene: 8. CDR1 MNHNY and CDR2 SVGAGI come from the germline V gene (reference sequence). The CDR3 reads CASSHSGGALETQYF. CDR3 bases: TGTGCCAGCAGCCACAGCGGGGGGGCGTTAGAGACCCAGTACTTC.

The chain recombines TRBV10-3 with TRBJ1-2; a possible D gene is TRBD1 (6 bases). V lost 2 bases, J lost 6 bases, and 7 bases lay in between. Germline CDR1 is ENHRY and CDR2 is SYGVKD. The CDR3 runs to 12 residues. The CDR3 coding sequence is TGTGCCATCAGTGAGAGGGACAATGGCTACACCTTC. It codes for CAISERDNGYTF.

This chain's CDR3 is CASSTLAKYTDTQYF. CDR3 DNA sequence: TGTGCCAGCAGTACCCTAGCGAAGTACACAGATACGCAGTATTTT. This chain uses TRBV6-5 with TRBJ2-3; possible D gene TRBD2, 6 bases. The germline V gene has CDR1 MNHEY and CDR2 SVGAGI. The CDR3 is 15 amino acids. V was cut by 5 bases and J by 2 bases, with 14 bases left in between.

The J gene is TRBJ2-3, the V gene TRBV27, with D perhaps TRBD2 (5 bases). Per the germline V gene, CDR1 is MNHEY and CDR2 is SMNVEV (reference sequence). Trimming shortened V by 5 bases and J by 6 bases, and 18 bases separated the two germline ends. This CDR3 is 15 amino acids long. The CDR3 DNA sequence: TGTGCCAGCAGTCCACTAGGGAAACCGGGGGATACGCAGTATTTT. It codes for CASSPLGKPGDTQYF.

This chain uses TRBV5-6 with TRBJ2-2; 8 bases map to TRBD2. Germline trimming cut 1 base from V and 7 bases from J; bases unmatched to any gene: 9. In germline, CDR1 is SGHDT, CDR2 YYEEEE. CDR3 size: 16 residues. Written as DNA, the CDR3 is TGTGCCAGCAGCTTGTTCGGTAGCGGGAAGGTCGGGGAGCTGTTTTTT. Amino acids: CASSLFGSGKVGELFF.

The V gene is TRBV20-1, the J gene TRBJ1-2, with D hard to call. V was clipped by 4 bases and J by 6 bases, with 9 bases between them. Germline CDR1 and CDR2: DFQATT and SNEGSKA (reference sequence). This CDR3 is 11 amino acids long. The CDR3 here is CSAIARDGYTF. The CDR3, as DNA: TGCAGTGCTATTGCCCGCGATGGCTACACCTTC.

The chain employs TRBV6-5 and TRBJ2-2; 7 bases match TRBD2. Germline CDR1 is MNHEY and CDR2 is SVGAGI. The CDR3 length is 16 residues. V gave up 0 bases and J gave up 1 base; unmatched junction bases: 2. DNA for the CDR3: TGTGCCAGCAGTTACTCAGCGGGAATGAACACCGGGGAGCTGTTTTTT. Translated: CASSYSAGMNTGELFF.

The genes are TRBV2 and TRBJ2-7; TRBD1 matches at 11 bases. Trimming cost V 6 bases and J 6 bases; bases outside gene matches: 4. The CDR3 consists of 13 residues. The germline gives CDR1 SNHLY, CDR2 FYNNEI. For the CDR3, the DNA is TGTGCCAGCAGACCGGGACAGGGGGGCGAGCAGTACTTC. It is translated as CASRPGQGGEQYF.

This chain uses TRBV19 with TRBJ1-5; D gene unclear. This CDR3 spans 16 amino acids. V lost 3 bases to trimming and J lost 4 bases, with 16 bases between them. The germline gives CDR1 LNHDA, CDR2 SQIVND (reference sequence). The chain's CDR3 is CASSISPGLGNQPQHF. For the CDR3, the DNA is TGTGCCAGTAGTATTAGCCCCGGACTTGGAAATCAGCCCCAGCATTTT.

J is TRBJ1-1 and V is TRBV19; 9 positions match TRBD1. This CDR3 contains 15 residues. Trimming cost V 5 bases and J 6 bases; bases outside gene matches: 10. CDR1 is LNHDA and CDR2 is SQIVND in the germline V gene (reference sequence). The CDR3 spells CASSPQQGARAEAFF. The CDR3 coding sequence is TGTGCCAGTAGTCCTCAACAGGGGGCGAGGGCTGAAGCTTTCTTT.

This rearrangement joins TRBV10-3 to TRBJ2-7; TRBD2 aligns across 7 bases. Trimming cost V 4 bases and J 4 bases; bases outside gene matches: 10. Germline CDR1 ENHRY, CDR2 SYGVKD. The CDR3 length is 15 residues. CDR3 in amino acids: CAISAAGVAGYEQYF. The CDR3 DNA reads as TGTGCCATCAGTGCGGCGGGAGTCGCCGGGTACGAGCAGTACTTC.

A few counts support this clone. The V and J genes are TRBV7-9 and TRBJ2-2; unclear D gene. From germline, CDR1 is SEHNR and CDR2 FQNEAQ (reference sequence). This CDR3 has 16 residues. V was pared by 5 bases and J by 4 bases, with 17 bases between. CDR3 DNA: TGTGCCAGCAGCCCCATGAGCGATAGGAGCACCGGGGAGCTGTTTTTT. Translation gives CASSPMSDRSTGELFF.

The chain carries TRBV6-5 and TRBJ2-4, with TRBD1 identical over 7 bases. The CDR3 consists of 15 residues. Trimming removed 7 bases from V and 8 bases from J; junction bases left unmatched: 14. CDR1 and CDR2 from the germline V gene are MNHEY and SVGAGI. The CDR3 is CASKRTGEGGDIQYF. DNA of the CDR3: TGTGCCAGCAAAAGAACAGGGGAAGGGGGAGACATTCAGTACTTC.

The chain carries TRBV21-1 and TRBJ1-2; the D call in the table, TRBD1, was not verified against the DNA. TRBV21-1 has pseudogene status. CDR3 length equals 14 residues. CDR3 amino acids: CASSPGQGDGGYTF. The CDR3 coding sequence is TGTGCCAGCAGCCCGGGACAGGGGGACGGGGGCTACACCTTC.

This chain joins TRBV7-9 and TRBJ2-7; 8 nucleotides line up with TRBD2. There are 14 residues in the CDR3. Germline V gene lookup returns CDR1 SEHNR and CDR2 FQNEAQ (reference sequence). With 5 bases clipped from V and 0 bases from J, the junction kept 3 bases outside the gene matches. The CDR3 DNA sequence: TGTGCCAGCAGCCCGACTAGCGACTCCTACGAGCAGTACTTC. It translates to CASSPTSDSYEQYF. The full variable domain, with the rest looked up from reference TRBV7-9 and TRBJ2-7, is DTGVSQNPRHKITKRGQNVTFRCDPISEHNRLYWYRQTLGQGPEFLTYFQNEAQLEKSRLLSDRFSAERPKGSFSTLEIQRTEQGDSAMYLCASSPTSDSYEQYFGPGTRLTVT.

The chain joins TRBV7-3 to TRBJ2-3; a possible D gene is TRBD2 (6 bases). Trimming removed 11 bases from V and 3 bases from J, with 33 bases in between. This CDR3 contains 19 residues. Looked up from germline, CDR1 is SGHTA and CDR2 is FQGTGA. CDR3 protein: CACQPVGGVGARGTDTQYF. The CDR3 nucleotides are TGTGCCTGCCAACCGGTGGGCGGGGTAGGGGCCCGGGGTACAGATACGCAGTATTTT.

The table lists this clone with a few counts. This rearrangement joins TRBV19 to TRBJ2-7, with D maybe TRBD2 (6 bases). The CDR3 loop spans 14 amino acids. The germline gives CDR1 LNHDA, CDR2 SQIVND (reference sequence). Trimming stripped 7 bases from V and 2 bases from J, with 15 bases between. The CDR3 reads CASIWAGKAYEQYF. DNA of the CDR3: TGTGCCAGTATCTGGGCGGGAAAGGCCTACGAGCAGTACTTC.

This chain connects TRBV28 to TRBJ2-1; 13 bases line up with TRBD2. The CDR3 covers 16 residues. In germline, CDR1 is MDHEN, CDR2 SYDVKM. V lost 5 bases to trimming and J lost 5 bases; unmatched junction nucleotides: 6. The chain's CDR3 is CASSGAGTSGNNEQFF. The CDR3 DNA is TGTGCCAGCAGTGGCGCTGGGACTAGCGGGAACAATGAGCAGTTCTTC.